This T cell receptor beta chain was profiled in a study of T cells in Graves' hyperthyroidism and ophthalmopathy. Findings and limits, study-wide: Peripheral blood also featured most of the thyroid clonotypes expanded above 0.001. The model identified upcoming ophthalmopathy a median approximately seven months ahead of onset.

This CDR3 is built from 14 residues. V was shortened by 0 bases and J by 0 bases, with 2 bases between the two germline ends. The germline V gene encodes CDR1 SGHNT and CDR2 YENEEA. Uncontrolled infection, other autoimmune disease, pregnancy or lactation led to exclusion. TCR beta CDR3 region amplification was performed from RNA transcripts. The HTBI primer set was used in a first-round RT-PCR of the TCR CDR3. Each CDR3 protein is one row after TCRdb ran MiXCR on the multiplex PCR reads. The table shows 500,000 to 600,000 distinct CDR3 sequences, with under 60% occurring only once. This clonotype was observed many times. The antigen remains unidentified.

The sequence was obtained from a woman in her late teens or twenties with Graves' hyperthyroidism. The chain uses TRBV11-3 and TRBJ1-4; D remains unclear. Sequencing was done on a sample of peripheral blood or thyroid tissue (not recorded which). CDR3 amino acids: CASSLDSTNEKLFF. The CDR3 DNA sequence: TGTGCCAGCAGCTTAGATTCAACTAATGAAAAACTGTTTTTT.